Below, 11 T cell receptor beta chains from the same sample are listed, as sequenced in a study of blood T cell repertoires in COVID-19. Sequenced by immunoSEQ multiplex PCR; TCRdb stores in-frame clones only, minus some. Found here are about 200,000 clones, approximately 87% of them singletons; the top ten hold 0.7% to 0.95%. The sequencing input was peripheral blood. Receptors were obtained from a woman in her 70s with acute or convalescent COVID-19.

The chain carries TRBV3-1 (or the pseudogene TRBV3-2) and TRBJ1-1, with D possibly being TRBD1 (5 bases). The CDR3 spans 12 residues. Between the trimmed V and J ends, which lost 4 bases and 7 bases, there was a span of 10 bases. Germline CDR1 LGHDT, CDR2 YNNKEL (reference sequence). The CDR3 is CASSLQGNEAFF. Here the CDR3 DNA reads TGTGCCAGCAGCCTGCAGGGTAATGAAGCTTTCTTT.

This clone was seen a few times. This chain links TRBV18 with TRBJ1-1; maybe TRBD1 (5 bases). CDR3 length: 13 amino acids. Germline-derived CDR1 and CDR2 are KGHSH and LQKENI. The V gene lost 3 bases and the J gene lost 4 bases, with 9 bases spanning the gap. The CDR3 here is CASSPTGSTEAFF. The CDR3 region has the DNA TGTGCCAGCTCACCTACAGGTTCCACTGAAGCTTTCTTT.

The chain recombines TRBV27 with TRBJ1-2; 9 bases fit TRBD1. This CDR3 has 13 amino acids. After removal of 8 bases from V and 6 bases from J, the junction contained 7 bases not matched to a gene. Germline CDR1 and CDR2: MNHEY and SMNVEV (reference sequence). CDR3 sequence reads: CASAGTGFNGYTF. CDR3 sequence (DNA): TGTGCCAGCGCGGGGACAGGGTTCAATGGCTACACCTTC.

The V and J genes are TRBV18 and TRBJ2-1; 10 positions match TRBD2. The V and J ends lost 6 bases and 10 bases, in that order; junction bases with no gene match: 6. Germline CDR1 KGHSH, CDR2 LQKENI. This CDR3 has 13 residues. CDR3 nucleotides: TGTGCCAGCTCCTATGGACTAGCGGAAGAGCAGTTCTTC. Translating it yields CASSYGLAEEQFF.

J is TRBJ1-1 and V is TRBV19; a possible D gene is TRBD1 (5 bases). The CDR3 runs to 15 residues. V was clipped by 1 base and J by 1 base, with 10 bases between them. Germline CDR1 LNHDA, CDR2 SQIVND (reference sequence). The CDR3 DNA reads TGTGCCAGTAGTATAGGTGCAACAGGGAACACTGAAGCTTTCTTT. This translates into CASSIGATGNTEAFF. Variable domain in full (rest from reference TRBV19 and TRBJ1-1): DGGITQSPKYLFRKEGQNVTLSCEQNLNHDAMYWYRQDPGQGLRLIYYSQIVNDFQKGDIAEGYSVSREKKESFPLTVTSAQKNPTAFYLCASSIGATGNTEAFFGQGTRLTVV.

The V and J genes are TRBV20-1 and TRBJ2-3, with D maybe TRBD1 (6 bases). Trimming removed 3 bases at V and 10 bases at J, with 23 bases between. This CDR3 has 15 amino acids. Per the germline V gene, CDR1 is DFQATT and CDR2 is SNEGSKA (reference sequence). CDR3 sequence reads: CSASREGGKQTAQYF. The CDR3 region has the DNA TGCAGTGCTAGTAGGGAAGGGGGTAAGCAAACCGCGCAGTATTTT.

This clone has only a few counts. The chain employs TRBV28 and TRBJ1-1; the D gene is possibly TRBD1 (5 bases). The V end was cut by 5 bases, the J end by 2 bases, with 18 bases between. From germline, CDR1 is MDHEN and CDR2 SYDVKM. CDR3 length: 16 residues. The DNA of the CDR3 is TGTGCCAGCAGTCCGAGTCTCGGGGGAAGAAACACTGAAGCTTTCTTT. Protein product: CASSPSLGGRNTEAFF.

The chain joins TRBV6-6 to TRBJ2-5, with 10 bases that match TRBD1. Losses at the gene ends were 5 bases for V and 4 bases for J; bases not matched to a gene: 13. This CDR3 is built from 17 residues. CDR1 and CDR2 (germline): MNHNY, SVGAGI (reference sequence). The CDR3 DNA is TGTGCCAGCAGTCTCCCCCTGACAGGGGGCTACGGAGAGACCCAGTACTTC. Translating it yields CASSLPLTGGYGETQYF.

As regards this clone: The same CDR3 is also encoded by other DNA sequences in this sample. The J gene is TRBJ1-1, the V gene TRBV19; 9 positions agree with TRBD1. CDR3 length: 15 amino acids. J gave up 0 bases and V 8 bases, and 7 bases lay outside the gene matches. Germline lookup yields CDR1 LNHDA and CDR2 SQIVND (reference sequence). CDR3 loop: CASGGQGLMNTEAFF. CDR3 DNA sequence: TGTGCCAGTGGGGGACAGGGCCTAATGAACACTGAAGCTTTCTTT.

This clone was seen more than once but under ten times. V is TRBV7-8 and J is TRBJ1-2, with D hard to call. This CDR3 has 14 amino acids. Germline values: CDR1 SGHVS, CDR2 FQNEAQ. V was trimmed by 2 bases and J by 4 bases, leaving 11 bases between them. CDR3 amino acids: CASSLSNGGYGYTF. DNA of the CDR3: TGTGCCAGCAGCTTAAGCAACGGTGGCTATGGCTACACCTTC.

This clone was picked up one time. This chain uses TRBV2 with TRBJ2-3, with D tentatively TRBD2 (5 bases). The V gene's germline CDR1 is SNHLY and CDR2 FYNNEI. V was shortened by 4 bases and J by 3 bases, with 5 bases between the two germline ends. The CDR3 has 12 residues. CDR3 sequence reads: CASSAGTDTQYF. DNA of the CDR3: TGTGCCAGCAGTGCGGGGACAGATACGCAGTATTTT.